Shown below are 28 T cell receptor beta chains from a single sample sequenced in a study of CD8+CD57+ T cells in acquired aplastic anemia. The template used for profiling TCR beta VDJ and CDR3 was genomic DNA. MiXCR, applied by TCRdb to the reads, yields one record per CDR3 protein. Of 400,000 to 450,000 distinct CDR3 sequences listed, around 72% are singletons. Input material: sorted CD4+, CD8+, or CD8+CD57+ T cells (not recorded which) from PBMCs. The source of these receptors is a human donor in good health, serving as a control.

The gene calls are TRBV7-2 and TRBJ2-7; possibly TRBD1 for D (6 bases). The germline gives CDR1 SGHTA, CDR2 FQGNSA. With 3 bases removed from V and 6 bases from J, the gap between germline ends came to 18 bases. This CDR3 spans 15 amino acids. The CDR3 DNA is TGTGCCAGCAGCTTGGGGGCGGACTTTCTCGTCGAGCAGTACTTC. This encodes CASSLGADFLVEQYF. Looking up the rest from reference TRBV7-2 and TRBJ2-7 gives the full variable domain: GAGVSQSPSNKVTEKGKDVELRCDPISGHTALYWYRQSLGQGLEFLIYFQGNSAPDKSGLPSDRFSAERTGGSVSTLTIQRTQQEDSAVYLCASSLGADFLVEQYFGPGTRLTVT.

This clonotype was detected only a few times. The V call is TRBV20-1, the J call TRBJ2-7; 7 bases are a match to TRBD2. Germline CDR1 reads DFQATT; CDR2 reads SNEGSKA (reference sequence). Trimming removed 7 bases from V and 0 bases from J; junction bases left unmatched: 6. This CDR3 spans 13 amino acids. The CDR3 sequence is CSVKAGSSYEQYF. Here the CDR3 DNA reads TGCAGTGTTAAAGCGGGGAGCTCCTACGAGCAGTACTTC.

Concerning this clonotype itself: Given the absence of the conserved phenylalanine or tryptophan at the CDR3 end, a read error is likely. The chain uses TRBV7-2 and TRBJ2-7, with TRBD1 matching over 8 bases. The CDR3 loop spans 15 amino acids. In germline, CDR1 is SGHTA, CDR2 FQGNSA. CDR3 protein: CASSGGQGAVYVQYL. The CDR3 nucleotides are TGTGCCAGCAGTGGGGGTCAGGGGGCAGTATACGTGCAGTACCTC.

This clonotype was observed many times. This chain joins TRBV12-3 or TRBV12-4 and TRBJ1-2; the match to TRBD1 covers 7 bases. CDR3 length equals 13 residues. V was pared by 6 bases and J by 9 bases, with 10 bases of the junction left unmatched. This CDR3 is CASSPGTVLSYTF. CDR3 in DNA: TGTGCCAGCAGCCCCGGGACAGTCTTGAGCTACACCTTC.

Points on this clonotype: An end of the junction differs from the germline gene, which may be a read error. CDR3 coding DNA: TGTGCCAGCAGCGTAGTGCTGATACAGGATACGCACTTC. Translating gives CASSVVLIQDTHF. This chain connects TRBV9 to TRBJ2-1; a possible D gene is TRBD1 (5 bases). Germline V gene lookup returns CDR1 SGDLS and CDR2 YYNGEE. The CDR3 covers 13 residues. The full variable domain, completed using reference TRBV9 and TRBJ2-1, is DSGVTQTPKHLITATGQRVTLRCSPRSGDLSVYWYQQSLDQGLQFLIQYYNGEERAKGNILERFSAQQFPDLHSELNLSSLELGDSALYFCASSVVLIQDTHFGPGTRLTVL.

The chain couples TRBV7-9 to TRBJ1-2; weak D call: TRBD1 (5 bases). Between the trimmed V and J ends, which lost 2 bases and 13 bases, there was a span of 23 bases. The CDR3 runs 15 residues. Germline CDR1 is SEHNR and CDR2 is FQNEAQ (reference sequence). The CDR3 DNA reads TGTGCCAGCAGCTTACAGGGAGAGGCGGGCAATTCACCCACCTTC. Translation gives CASSLQGEAGNSPTF.

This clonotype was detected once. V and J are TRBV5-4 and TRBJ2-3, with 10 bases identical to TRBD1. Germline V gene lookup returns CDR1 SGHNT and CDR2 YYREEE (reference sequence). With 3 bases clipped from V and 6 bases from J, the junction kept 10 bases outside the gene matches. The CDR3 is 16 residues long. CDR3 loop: CASSSGSTGGVDTQYF. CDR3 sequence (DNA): TGTGCCAGCAGCTCCGGATCGACAGGGGGCGTGGATACGCAGTATTTT.

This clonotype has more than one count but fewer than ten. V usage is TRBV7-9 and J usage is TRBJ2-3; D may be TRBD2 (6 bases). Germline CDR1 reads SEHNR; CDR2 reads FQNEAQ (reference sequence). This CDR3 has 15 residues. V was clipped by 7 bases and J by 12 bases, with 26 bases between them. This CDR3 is CASTGRRPSTSSQYF. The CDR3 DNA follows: TGTGCCAGCACGGGGAGGAGACCCAGTACTTCTAGCCAGTATTTT.

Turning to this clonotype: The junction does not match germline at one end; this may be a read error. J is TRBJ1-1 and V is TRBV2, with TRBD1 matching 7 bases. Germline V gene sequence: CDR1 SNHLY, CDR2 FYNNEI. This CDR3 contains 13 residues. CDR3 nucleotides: TGTGCCAGCAGGGGACAGCCCAACACTGGAGCTTTCTTT. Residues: CASRGQPNTGAFF.

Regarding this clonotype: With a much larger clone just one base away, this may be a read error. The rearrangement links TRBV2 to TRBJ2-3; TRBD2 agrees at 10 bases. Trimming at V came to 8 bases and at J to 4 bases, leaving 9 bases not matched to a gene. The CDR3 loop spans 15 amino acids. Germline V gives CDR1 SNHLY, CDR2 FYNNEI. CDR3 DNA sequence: TGTGCCAGCGGCTTAGCTAGCGGGGGCGCAGATACGCAGTATTTT. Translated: CASGLASGGADTQYF.

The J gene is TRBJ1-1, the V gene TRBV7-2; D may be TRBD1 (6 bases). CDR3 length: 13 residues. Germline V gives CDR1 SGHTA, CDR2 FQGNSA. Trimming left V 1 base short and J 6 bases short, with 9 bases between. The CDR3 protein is CASSLVTGPEAFF. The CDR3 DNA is TGTGCCAGCAGCTTAGTGACAGGACCTGAAGCTTTCTTT.

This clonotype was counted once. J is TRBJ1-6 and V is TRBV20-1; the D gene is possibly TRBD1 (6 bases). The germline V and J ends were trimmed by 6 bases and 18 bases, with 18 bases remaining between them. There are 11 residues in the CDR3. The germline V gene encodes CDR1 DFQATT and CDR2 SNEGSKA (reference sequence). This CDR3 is CSARQEMVYHF. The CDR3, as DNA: TGCAGTGCCAGACAGGAAATGGTATACCACTTT.

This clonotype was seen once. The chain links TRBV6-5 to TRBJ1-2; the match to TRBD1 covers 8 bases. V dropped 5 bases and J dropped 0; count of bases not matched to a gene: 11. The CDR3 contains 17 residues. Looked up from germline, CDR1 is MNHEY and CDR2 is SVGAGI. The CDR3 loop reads CASSEVGQGIPNYGYTF. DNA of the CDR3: TGTGCCAGCAGTGAAGTCGGACAGGGAATTCCTAACTATGGCTACACCTTC.

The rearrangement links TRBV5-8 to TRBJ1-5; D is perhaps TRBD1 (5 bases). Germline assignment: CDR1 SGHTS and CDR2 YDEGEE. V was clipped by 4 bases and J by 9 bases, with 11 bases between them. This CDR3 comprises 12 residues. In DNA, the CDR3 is TGTGCCAGCAGCGTTCAGAGGGGGCCCCAGCATTTT. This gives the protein CASSVQRGPQHF.

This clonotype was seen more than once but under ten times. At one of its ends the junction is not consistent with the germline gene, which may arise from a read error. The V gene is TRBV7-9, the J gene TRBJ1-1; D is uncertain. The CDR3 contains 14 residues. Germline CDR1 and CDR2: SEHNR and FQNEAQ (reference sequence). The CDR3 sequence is CASSLTTAQPQHFF. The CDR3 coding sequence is TGTGCCAGCAGCCTAACGACGGCTCAGCCCCAGCATTTTTTT. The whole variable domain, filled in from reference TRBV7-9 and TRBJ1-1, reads DTGVSQNPRHKITKRGQNVTFRCDPISEHNRLYWYRQTLGQGPEFLTYFQNEAQLEKSRLLSDRFSAERPKGSFSTLEIQRTEQGDSAMYLCASSLTTAQPQHFFGQGTRLTVV.

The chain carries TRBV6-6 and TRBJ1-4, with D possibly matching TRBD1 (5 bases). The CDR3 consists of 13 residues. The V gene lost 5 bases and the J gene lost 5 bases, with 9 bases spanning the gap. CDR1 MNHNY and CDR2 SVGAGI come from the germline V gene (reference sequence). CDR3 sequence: CASSQGRNEKLFF. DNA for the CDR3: TGTGCCAGCAGTCAGGGAAGAAATGAAAAACTGTTTTTT.

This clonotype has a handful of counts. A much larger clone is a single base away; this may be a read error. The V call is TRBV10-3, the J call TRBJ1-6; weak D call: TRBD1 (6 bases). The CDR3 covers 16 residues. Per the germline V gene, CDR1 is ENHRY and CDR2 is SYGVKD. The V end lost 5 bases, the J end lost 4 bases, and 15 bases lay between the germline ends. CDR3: CAISYSGARYNSPLHF. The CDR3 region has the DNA TGTGCCATCAGTTACTCGGGGGCGAGGTATAATTCACCCCTCCACTTT.

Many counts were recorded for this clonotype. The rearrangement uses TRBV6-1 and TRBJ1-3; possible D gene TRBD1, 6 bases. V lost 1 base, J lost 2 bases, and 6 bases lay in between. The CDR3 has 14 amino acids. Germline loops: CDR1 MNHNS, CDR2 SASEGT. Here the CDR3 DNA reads TGTGCCAGCAGTGAAGACAGGGCTGGAAACACCATATATTTT. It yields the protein CASSEDRAGNTIYF.

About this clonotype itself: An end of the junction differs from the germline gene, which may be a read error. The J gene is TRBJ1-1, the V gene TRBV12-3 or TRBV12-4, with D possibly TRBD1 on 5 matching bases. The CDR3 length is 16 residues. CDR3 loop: CATSLDWAGGGTEAFF. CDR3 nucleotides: TGTGCCACCAGTTTAGATTGGGCGGGGGGAGGCACTGAAGCTTTCTTT.

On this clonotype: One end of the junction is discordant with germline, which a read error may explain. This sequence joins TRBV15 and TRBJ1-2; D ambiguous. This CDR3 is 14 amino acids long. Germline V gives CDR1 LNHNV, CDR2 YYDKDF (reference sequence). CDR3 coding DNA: TGTGCCAGCAGCGAAGCTCTTTCAGGTCAAGCCTACACCTTC. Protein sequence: CASSEALSGQAYTF.

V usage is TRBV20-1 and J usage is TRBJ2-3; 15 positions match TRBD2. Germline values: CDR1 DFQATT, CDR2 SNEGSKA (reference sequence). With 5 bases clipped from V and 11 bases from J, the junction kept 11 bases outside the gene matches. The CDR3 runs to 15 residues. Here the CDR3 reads CSAEGLAGGYNEQYF. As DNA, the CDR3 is TGCAGTGCTGAGGGACTAGCGGGGGGCTACAATGAGCAGTATTTT.

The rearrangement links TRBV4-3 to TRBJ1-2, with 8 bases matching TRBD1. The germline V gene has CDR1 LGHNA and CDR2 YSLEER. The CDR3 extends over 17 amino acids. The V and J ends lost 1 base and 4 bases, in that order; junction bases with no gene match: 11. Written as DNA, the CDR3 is TGCGCCAGCAGCCAAGGAAACAGGGGGACACAGGCCTATGGCTACACCTTC. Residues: CASSQGNRGTQAYGYTF.

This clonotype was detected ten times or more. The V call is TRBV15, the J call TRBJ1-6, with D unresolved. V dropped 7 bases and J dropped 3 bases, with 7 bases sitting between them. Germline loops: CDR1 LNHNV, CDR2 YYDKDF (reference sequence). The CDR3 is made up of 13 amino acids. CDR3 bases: TGTGCCACCAAGGAGGGCTATAATTCACCCCTCCACTTT. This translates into CATKEGYNSPLHF. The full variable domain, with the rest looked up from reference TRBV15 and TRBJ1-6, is DAMVIQNPRYQVTQFGKPVTLSCSQTLNHNVMYWYQQKSSQAPKLLFHYYDKDFNNEADTPDNFQSRRPNTSFCFLDIRSPGLGDTAMYLCATKEGYNSPLHFGNGTRLTVT.

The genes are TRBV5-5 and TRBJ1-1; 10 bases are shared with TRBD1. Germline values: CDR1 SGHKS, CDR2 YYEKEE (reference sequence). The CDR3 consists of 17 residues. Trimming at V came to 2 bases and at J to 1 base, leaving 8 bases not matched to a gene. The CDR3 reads CASSLASGQGGNTEAFF. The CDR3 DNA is TGTGCCAGCAGCTTAGCCAGCGGACAGGGGGGGAACACTGAAGCTTTCTTT.

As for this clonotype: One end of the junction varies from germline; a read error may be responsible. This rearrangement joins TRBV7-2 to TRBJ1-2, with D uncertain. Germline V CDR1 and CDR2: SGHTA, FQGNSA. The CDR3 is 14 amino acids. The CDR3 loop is CASSLGTPAYGYTF. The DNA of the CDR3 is TGTGCCAGCAGCTTAGGTACACCGGCCTATGGTTACACCTTC.

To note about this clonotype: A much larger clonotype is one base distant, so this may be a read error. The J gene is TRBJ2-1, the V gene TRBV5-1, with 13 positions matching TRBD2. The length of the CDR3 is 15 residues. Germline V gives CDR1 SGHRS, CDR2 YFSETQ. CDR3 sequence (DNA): TGCGCCAGCAGCCAACAGACTAGCGGGGGGCCTGAGCAGCTCTTC. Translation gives CASSQQTSGGPEQLF.

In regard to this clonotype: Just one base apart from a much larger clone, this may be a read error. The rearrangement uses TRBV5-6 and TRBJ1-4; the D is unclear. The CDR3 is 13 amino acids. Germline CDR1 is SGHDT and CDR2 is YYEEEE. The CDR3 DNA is TGTGCCAGCAGTTCTGAAAGTAGAGAAAAACTGGTTTTT. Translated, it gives CASSSESREKLVF.

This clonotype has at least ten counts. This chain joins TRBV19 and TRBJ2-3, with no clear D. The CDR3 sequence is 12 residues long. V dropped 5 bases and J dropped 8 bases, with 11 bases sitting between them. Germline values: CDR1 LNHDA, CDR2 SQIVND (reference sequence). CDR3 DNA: TGTGCCAGTAGTTTCTCGGGTTCTACGCAGTATTTT. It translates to CASSFSGSTQYF.